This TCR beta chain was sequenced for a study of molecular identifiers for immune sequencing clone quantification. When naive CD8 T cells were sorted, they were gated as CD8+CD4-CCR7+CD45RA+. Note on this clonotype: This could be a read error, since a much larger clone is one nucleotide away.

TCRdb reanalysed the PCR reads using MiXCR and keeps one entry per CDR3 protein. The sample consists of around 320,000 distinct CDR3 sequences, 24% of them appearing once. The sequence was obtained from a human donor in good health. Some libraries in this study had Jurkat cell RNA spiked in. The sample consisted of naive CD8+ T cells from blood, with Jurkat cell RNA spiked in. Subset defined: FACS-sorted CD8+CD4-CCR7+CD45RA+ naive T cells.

Here the CDR3 DNA reads TGCGCCAGCAGCCGGGACTGGATCTACGAGCAGTACTTC. Translation: CASSRDWIYEQYF. The chain joins TRBV5-1 to TRBJ2-7, with TRBD2 as a possible D gene (6 bases). The germline V gene has CDR1 SGHRS and CDR2 YFSETQ. V shed 4 bases and J shed 3 bases, with 11 bases lying between them. The CDR3 is 13 residues long.